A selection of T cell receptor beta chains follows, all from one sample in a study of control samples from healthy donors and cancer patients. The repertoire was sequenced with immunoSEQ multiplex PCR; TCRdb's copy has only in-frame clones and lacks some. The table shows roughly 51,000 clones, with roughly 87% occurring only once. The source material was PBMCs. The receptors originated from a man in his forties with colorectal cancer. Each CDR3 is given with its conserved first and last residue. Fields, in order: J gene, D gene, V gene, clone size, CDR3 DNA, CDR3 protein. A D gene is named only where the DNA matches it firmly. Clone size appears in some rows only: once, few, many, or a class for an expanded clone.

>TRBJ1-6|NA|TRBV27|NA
TGTGCCAGCTACAGGTTAGGATCACCCCTCCACTTT
CASYRLGSPLHF
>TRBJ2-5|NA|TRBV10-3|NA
TGTGCCATCAGTGATGGACAGCGAACCCAAGAGACCCAGTACTTC
CAISDGQRTQETQYF
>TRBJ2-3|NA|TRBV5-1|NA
TGCGCCAGCAGCTTGGGATTAACAGATACGCAGTATTTT
CASSLGLTDTQYF
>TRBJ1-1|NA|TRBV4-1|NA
TGCGCCAGCAGCCAAGGGGACTTTAGGAACACTGAAGCTTTCTTT
CASSQGDFRNTEAFF
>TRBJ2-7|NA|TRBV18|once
TGTGCCAGCTCACCACCGGGGACCACTCTTGGTTACGAGCAGTACTTC
CASSPPGTTLGYEQYF
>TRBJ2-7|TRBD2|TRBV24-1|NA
TGTGCCACCAGTGACTCCGCTAGCGGGTACGAGCAGTACTTC
CATSDSASGYEQYF
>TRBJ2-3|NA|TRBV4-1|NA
TGCGCCTCGGAGGGGGGGGGTTTCACAGATACGCAGTATTTT
CASEGGGFTDTQYF
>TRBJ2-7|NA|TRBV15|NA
TGTGCCACCAGCAGAGAATTGACAGAAACCTACGAGCAGTACTTC
CATSRELTETYEQYF
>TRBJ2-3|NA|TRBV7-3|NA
TGTGCCAGCAGCTCGCAAACTAGCTTAAGAATAACAGATACGCAGTATTTT
CASSSQTSLRITDTQYF
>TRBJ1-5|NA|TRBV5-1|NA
TGCGCCAGCAGCTTGGCCGCGGGTTACAATCAGCCCCAGCATTTT
CASSLAAGYNQPQHF
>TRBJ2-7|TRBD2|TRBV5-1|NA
TGCGCCAGCAGCTTGGTAGCTACGGCTAGCGGGAGCAAGCAGTACTTC
CASSLVATASGSKQYF
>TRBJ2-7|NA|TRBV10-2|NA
TGCGCCAGCAGTGAGACTAGCTACCACGAGCAGTACTTC
CASSETSYHEQYF
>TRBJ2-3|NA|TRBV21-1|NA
TGTGCCAGCATGCCGGGACTAGAAACAGATACGCAGTATTTT
CASMPGLETDTQYF
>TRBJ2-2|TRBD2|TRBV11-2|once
TGTGCCAGCACCGCAGGGGCTAGCGGGAGGCTCACCACCGGGGAGCTGTTTTTT
CASTAGASGRLTTGELFF
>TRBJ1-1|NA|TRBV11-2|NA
TGTGCCAGCAGCCCCCCCGTCAAGAACACTGAAGCTTTCTTT
CASSPPVKNTEAFF